These T cell receptor beta chains were read from a single sample in a study of lymphopenia after photon versus proton radiotherapy. Data came from immunoSEQ multiplex PCR; TCRdb stores just in-frame clones and leaves some out. The sample consists of fewer than 40,000 clones, approximately 95% of them appearing once. Sequencing was performed on peripheral blood, taken from a patient treated with photon-based radiotherapy. The receptors derive from a woman aged 50 to 60 with cholangiocarcinoma. Both conserved end residues are part of each CDR3. D genes are given only for firm matches. Part of the rows lack a size; the others show once, few, many or a class for expanded clones.

j_gene: TRBJ2-7; v_gene: TRBV7-9; d_gene: -; abundance: -; CDR3nt: TGTGCCAGCAGCTTAGATCCCGGCCTTTACTACGAGCAGTACTTC; CDR3aa: CASSLDPGLYYEQYF
j_gene: TRBJ2-7; v_gene: TRBV7-2; d_gene: TRBD2; abundance: -; CDR3nt: TGTGCCAGCAGACTAGCGGAGTACTCCTACGAGCAGTACTTC; CDR3aa: CASRLAEYSYEQYF
j_gene: TRBJ1-2; v_gene: TRBV29-1; d_gene: -; abundance: -; CDR3nt: TGCAGCGTTGTTGGGGTTGGCTATGGCTACACCTTC; CDR3aa: CSVVGVGYGYTF
j_gene: TRBJ1-1; v_gene: TRBV2; d_gene: -; abundance: -; CDR3nt: TGTGCCAGCAGTGTGGAGGTATTGGGTGAAGCTTTCTTT; CDR3aa: CASSVEVLGEAFF
j_gene: TRBJ1-1; v_gene: TRBV2; d_gene: -; abundance: few; CDR3nt: TGTGCCAGCATGGTAGGACAGCAAAAAACTGAAGCTTTCTTT; CDR3aa: CASMVGQQKTEAFF
j_gene: TRBJ1-1; v_gene: TRBV2; d_gene: -; abundance: -; CDR3nt: TGTGCCAGCAGTGAAAAAGAGGAGGGGAACACTGAAGCTTTCTTT; CDR3aa: CASSEKEEGNTEAFF
j_gene: TRBJ2-1; v_gene: TRBV11-3; d_gene: TRBD2; abundance: -; CDR3nt: TGTGCCAGCAGCGCCGATTGGCGGGGGGGCCCAAATGAGCAGTTCTTC; CDR3aa: CASSADWRGGPNEQFF
j_gene: TRBJ1-1; v_gene: TRBV29-1; d_gene: -; abundance: -; CDR3nt: TGCAGCGTGAACCGGGCAAGTGAAGCTTTCTTT; CDR3aa: CSVNRASEAFF
j_gene: TRBJ1-1; v_gene: TRBV29-1; d_gene: -; abundance: -; CDR3nt: TGCAGCGTTGAAGATCTTCGGAACGAAGCTTTCTTT; CDR3aa: CSVEDLRNEAFF
j_gene: TRBJ1-2; v_gene: TRBV5-1; d_gene: -; abundance: -; CDR3nt: TGCGCCAGCAGCTTGGGAGGGGAGACTAACTATGGCTACACCTTC; CDR3aa: CASSLGGETNYGYTF
j_gene: TRBJ1-2; v_gene: TRBV27; d_gene: -; abundance: -; CDR3nt: TGTGCCAGCAGACAGGGCCCCCGGGGCTACACCTTC; CDR3aa: CASRQGPRGYTF
j_gene: TRBJ1-1; v_gene: TRBV5-4; d_gene: -; abundance: -; CDR3nt: TGTGCCAGCAGCCCCTCCGGGAAGATAATTTTGGACACTGAAGCTTTCTTT; CDR3aa: CASSPSGKIILDTEAFF
j_gene: TRBJ2-3; v_gene: TRBV7-9; d_gene: TRBD2; abundance: once; CDR3nt: TGTGCCAGCAGCGAGACTAGCGGGGGGCCTAGCACAGATACGCAGTATTTT; CDR3aa: CASSETSGGPSTDTQYF
j_gene: TRBJ1-2; v_gene: TRBV5-4; d_gene: -; abundance: -; CDR3nt: TGTGCCAGCAGCTTGGCCTTGGGCGGGGGGCCCACCTTC; CDR3aa: CASSLALGGGPTF
j_gene: TRBJ1-4; v_gene: TRBV2; d_gene: TRBD1; abundance: -; CDR3nt: TGTGCCAGCAGCCCGTCCCCGGGACAGGGTTTGGGAAAACTGTTTTTT; CDR3aa: CASSPSPGQGLGKLFF
j_gene: TRBJ1-2; v_gene: TRBV7-8; d_gene: -; abundance: -; CDR3nt: TGTGCCAGCAGCTTAGTGCCCCTGGGGAGAGAAGGCTACACCTTC; CDR3aa: CASSLVPLGREGYTF
j_gene: TRBJ1-2; v_gene: TRBV12-2; d_gene: -; abundance: -; CDR3nt: TGTGCAAGTCGCTTGAGGACAGTTGGGGACTATGGCTACACCTTC; CDR3aa: CASRLRTVGDYGYTF
j_gene: TRBJ1-1; v_gene: TRBV4-3; d_gene: -; abundance: few; CDR3nt: TGCGCCAGCAGCCAAGAGTGGGTCTACACTATGAACACTGAAGCTTTCTTT; CDR3aa: CASSQEWVYTMNTEAFF
j_gene: TRBJ1-2; v_gene: TRBV5-6; d_gene: TRBD1; abundance: -; CDR3nt: TGTGCCAGCAGCTTGGCCGGACGGACAGGCAACTATGGCTACACCTTC; CDR3aa: CASSLAGRTGNYGYTF
j_gene: TRBJ2-7; v_gene: TRBV6-5; d_gene: -; abundance: -; CDR3nt: TGTGCCAGCACGAAAGGGGCCGAGCAGTACTTC; CDR3aa: CASTKGAEQYF
j_gene: TRBJ2-2; v_gene: TRBV19; d_gene: -; abundance: -; CDR3nt: TGTGCCAGTAGTGACAGATCGAACACCGGGGAGCTGTTTTTT; CDR3aa: CASSDRSNTGELFF
j_gene: TRBJ1-6; v_gene: TRBV30; d_gene: -; abundance: -; CDR3nt: TGTGCCTGGAGTGTCTCCCTGGTCCCTACTAGTGTGACCCTCCACTTT; CDR3aa: CAWSVSLVPTSVTLHF
j_gene: TRBJ1-1; v_gene: TRBV6-5; d_gene: -; abundance: -; CDR3nt: TGTGCCAGCAGTACAGGAGCCATTGGGACTGAAGCTTTCTTT; CDR3aa: CASSTGAIGTEAFF
j_gene: TRBJ1-3; v_gene: TRBV2; d_gene: -; abundance: -; CDR3nt: TGTGCCAGCAGTTCGGACAGTTTATTTGGAAACACCATATATTTT; CDR3aa: CASSSDSLFGNTIYF
j_gene: TRBJ1-6; v_gene: TRBV7-8; d_gene: -; abundance: once; CDR3nt: TGTGCCAGCAGCTCCCAGGACAATCGAAATTCACCCCTCCACTTT; CDR3aa: CASSSQDNRNSPLHF
j_gene: TRBJ2-1; v_gene: TRBV7-9; d_gene: -; abundance: -; CDR3nt: TGTGCCAGCAGCTTCAATGAGCAGTTCTTC; CDR3aa: CASSFNEQFF
j_gene: TRBJ2-7; v_gene: TRBV4-3; d_gene: -; abundance: -; CDR3nt: TGCGCCAGCAGCCGCGGGGTTCCGGGACAGCGATCCTACGAGCAGTACTTC; CDR3aa: CASSRGVPGQRSYEQYF
j_gene: TRBJ1-5; v_gene: TRBV28; d_gene: -; abundance: -; CDR3nt: TGTGCCAGCAGTTCGGGCACAGGCGCCCTCAATCAGCCCCAGCATTTT; CDR3aa: CASSSGTGALNQPQHF
j_gene: TRBJ1-2; v_gene: TRBV19; d_gene: -; abundance: -; CDR3nt: TGTGCCAGTAGTATAGGAACGGACTTCTATGGCTACACCTTC; CDR3aa: CASSIGTDFYGYTF
j_gene: TRBJ2-5; v_gene: TRBV7-2; d_gene: -; abundance: -; CDR3nt: TGTGCCAGCAGCTTACTGAGGGGGAGCCAAGAGACCCAGTACTTC; CDR3aa: CASSLLRGSQETQYF
j_gene: TRBJ1-1; v_gene: TRBV19; d_gene: -; abundance: -; CDR3nt: TGTGCCAGTAAGCAGCAGGGCTGGACTGAAGCTTTCTTT; CDR3aa: CASKQQGWTEAFF
j_gene: TRBJ1-5; v_gene: TRBV30; d_gene: TRBD1; abundance: -; CDR3nt: TGTGCCTGGGGACAGGGAAGCAATCAGCCCCAGCATTTT; CDR3aa: CAWGQGSNQPQHF
j_gene: TRBJ1-2; v_gene: TRBV5-4; d_gene: -; abundance: -; CDR3nt: TGTGCCAGCAGCTTGAGAGGAGCTAACTATGGCTACACCTTC; CDR3aa: CASSLRGANYGYTF
j_gene: TRBJ2-2; v_gene: TRBV10-1; d_gene: -; abundance: -; CDR3nt: TGCGCCAGCAGCAGGGTCTACACCGGGGAGCTGTTTTTT; CDR3aa: CASSRVYTGELFF
j_gene: TRBJ1-3; v_gene: TRBV25-1; d_gene: -; abundance: -; CDR3nt: TGTGCCGCACAAGCACGGGGCCCTGGAAACACCATATATTTT; CDR3aa: CAAQARGPGNTIYF
j_gene: TRBJ1-2; v_gene: TRBV11-2; d_gene: TRBD1; abundance: few; CDR3nt: TGTGCCAGCAGCTTACAGGGGGCTCTTGGCTACACCTTC; CDR3aa: CASSLQGALGYTF
j_gene: TRBJ1-1; v_gene: TRBV5-8; d_gene: -; abundance: -; CDR3nt: TGTGCCAGCAGCCGACGGACGAACACTGAAGCTTTCTTT; CDR3aa: CASSRRTNTEAFF
j_gene: TRBJ1-3; v_gene: TRBV5-6; d_gene: -; abundance: -; CDR3nt: TGTGCCAGCAGCTTGGTACGCCTACGGAGGACTGGAAACACCATATATTTT; CDR3aa: CASSLVRLRRTGNTIYF
j_gene: TRBJ1-6; v_gene: TRBV2; d_gene: -; abundance: -; CDR3nt: TGTGCCAGCAGTGAAGTCGCAAATTCACCCCTCCACTTT; CDR3aa: CASSEVANSPLHF
j_gene: TRBJ1-2; v_gene: TRBV7-9; d_gene: TRBD1; abundance: -; CDR3nt: TGTGCCAGCAGCTTAGTTGGACAGGGGGCTGGTGGCTACACCTTC; CDR3aa: CASSLVGQGAGGYTF
j_gene: TRBJ1-6; v_gene: TRBV4-3; d_gene: TRBD1; abundance: -; CDR3nt: TGCGCCAGCAGCCCGACAGGGGCCAGCCCGGATTCACCCCTCCACTTT; CDR3aa: CASSPTGASPDSPLHF
j_gene: TRBJ2-2; v_gene: TRBV9; d_gene: -; abundance: -; CDR3nt: TGTGCCAGCAGCGTAGGGGGTGGGGAGCTGTTTTTT; CDR3aa: CASSVGGGELFF